A single sample gave rise to the 15 T cell receptor beta chains below, sequenced in a study of blood T cell repertoires in COVID-19. Measured with immunoSEQ multiplex PCR; TCRdb has only the in-frame clones, and not every one. Of 250,000 or so clones listed, about 90% were seen once; the top ten hold around 3%. Sequenced sample: peripheral blood. These receptors were obtained from a man between 18 and 29 years old with active or convalescent COVID-19.

The V gene is TRBV20-1, the J gene TRBJ2-3; TRBD2 might be the D (5 bases). The CDR3 has 15 amino acids. Trimming removed 3 bases from V and 2 bases from J, with 15 bases in between. Per germline, CDR1 DFQATT and CDR2 SNEGSKA (reference sequence). The CDR3 sequence: CSASGSSGNTDTQYF. The CDR3 DNA reads TGCAGTGCTAGTGGGAGCTCGGGGAACACAGATACGCAGTATTTT.

This chain joins TRBV5-4 and TRBJ2-1, with a possible D match to TRBD2 (6 bases). CDR3 size: 15 residues. Germline loops: CDR1 SGHNT, CDR2 YYREEE (reference sequence). Trimming shortened V by 3 bases and J by 3 bases, and 13 bases separated the two germline ends. In nucleotides, the CDR3 is TGTGCCAGCAGCTCGGGAGCAAGTTACTACAATGAGCAGTTCTTC. It yields the protein CASSSGASYYNEQFF.

This rearrangement joins TRBV27 to TRBJ2-5; possibly TRBD2 for D (6 bases). The CDR3 is 15 amino acids. Trimming stripped 2 bases from V and 5 bases from J, with 15 bases between. The germline V gene has CDR1 MNHEY and CDR2 SMNVEV (reference sequence). DNA for the CDR3: TGTGCCAGCAGTTTACTGGGGGGAGTTGACGAGACCCAGTACTTC. Translated, it gives CASSLLGGVDETQYF.

The chain recombines TRBV5-1 with TRBJ1-5, with 7 nucleotides matching TRBD1. The V gene end was trimmed by 4 bases and the J gene end by 0 bases; junction bases not matched to a gene: 7. The CDR3 has 16 residues. Germline CDR1 SGHRS, CDR2 YFSETQ. CDR3 nucleotides: TGCGCCAGCAGCCCCGGGACAGTCAATAGCAATCAGCCCCAGCATTTT. It translates to CASSPGTVNSNQPQHF.

The chain couples TRBV19 to TRBJ1-5, with D unclear. The length of the CDR3 is 14 residues. The germline CDR1 and CDR2 sequences are LNHDA and SQIVND (reference sequence). V shed 1 base and J shed 5 bases, with 9 bases lying between them. The CDR3 reads CASSIARADQPQHF. DNA for the CDR3: TGTGCCAGTAGTATAGCGAGAGCTGATCAGCCCCAGCATTTT.

This clone was seen just once. This chain links TRBV3-1 (or the pseudogene TRBV3-2) with TRBJ2-1; possible D gene TRBD2, 6 bases. V shed 0 bases and J shed 1 base, with 13 bases lying between them. This CDR3 is 17 amino acids long. Per the germline V gene, CDR1 is LGHDT and CDR2 is YNNKEL (reference sequence). The CDR3 loop is CASSQDVGGESYNEQFF. The CDR3 region has the DNA TGTGCCAGCAGCCAAGATGTGGGGGGAGAGTCCTACAATGAGCAGTTCTTC.

The chain is built from TRBV28 and TRBJ1-5, with a tentative D call TRBD1 (5 bases). Trimming cost V 8 bases and J 7 bases, with 15 bases left between them. Per the germline V gene, CDR1 is MDHEN and CDR2 is SYDVKM. The CDR3 sequence is 13 residues long. CDR3 bases: TGTGCCAGCCGCCTCAGGGCGCAGCAGCCCCAGCATTTT. Translated: CASRLRAQQPQHF.

The chain links TRBV2 to TRBJ1-2; 8 bases match TRBD1. The germline gives CDR1 SNHLY, CDR2 FYNNEI. V lost 5 bases and J lost 3; bases outside the gene matches: 5. The CDR3 runs to 14 residues. The CDR3 loop is CASSWDRSDYGYTF. Written as DNA, the CDR3 is TGTGCCAGCAGTTGGGACAGGTCTGACTATGGCTACACCTTC. Complete variable domain (other parts from reference TRBV2 and TRBJ1-2): EPEVTQTPSHQVTQMGQEVILRCVPISNHLYFYWYRQILGQKVEFLVSFYNNEISEKSEIFDDQFSVERPDGSNFTLKIRSTKLEDSAMYFCASSWDRSDYGYTFGSGTRLTVV.

The V gene is TRBV28, the J gene TRBJ1-5; 8 positions match TRBD1. V was clipped by 6 bases and J by 6 bases; unmatched bases: 10. Germline V gene data show CDR1 as MDHEN and CDR2 as SYDVKM. This CDR3 spans 15 amino acids. CDR3: CASRPQGAGGQPQHF. Written as DNA, the CDR3 is TGTGCCAGCAGGCCCCAGGGGGCAGGAGGTCAGCCCCAGCATTTT.

The chain couples TRBV14 to TRBJ1-2; D possibly corresponds to TRBD1 (5 bases). From germline, CDR1 is SGHDN and CDR2 FVKESK. With 5 bases removed from V and 3 bases from J, the gap between germline ends came to 19 bases. The CDR3 is 16 residues long. CDR3 coding DNA: TGTGCCAGCAGCTGGACCGCTGGGAGGGGAGACTATGGCTACACCTTC. Translated: CASSWTAGRGDYGYTF.

This sequence joins TRBV19 and TRBJ2-3; no definite D call. CDR1 and CDR2 (germline): LNHDA, SQIVND (reference sequence). The CDR3 has 15 amino acids. Trimming cost V 3 bases and J 1 base, with 11 bases left between them. As DNA, the CDR3 is TGTGCCAGTAGTATGTGGGCAGGCGGCACAGATACGCAGTATTTT. As protein: CASSMWAGGTDTQYF.

This clone was counted a single time. The rearrangement links TRBV19 to TRBJ1-4; 7 nucleotides match TRBD1. Per the germline V gene, CDR1 is LNHDA and CDR2 is SQIVND (reference sequence). This CDR3 spans 13 amino acids. V was clipped by 5 bases and J by 8 bases; unmatched bases: 5. The CDR3 region is CASSVTGREKLFF. The CDR3 DNA reads as TGTGCCAGTAGTGTGACAGGGAGGGAAAAACTGTTTTTT.

CDR3 coding DNA: TGTGCCAGCAGCCGTCGACTTCACTACGAGCAGTACTTC. Translating gives CASSRRLHYEQYF. The chain uses TRBV28 and TRBJ2-7, with unresolved D. V lost 6 bases, J lost 3 bases, and 12 bases lay in between. The CDR3 covers 13 residues. Germline CDR1 is MDHEN and CDR2 is SYDVKM.

This clone was seen a single time. The V call is TRBV19, the J call TRBJ1-5, with TRBD1 identical over 8 bases. Trimming removed 9 bases from V and 7 bases from J; junction bases left unmatched: 5. This CDR3 region has 12 residues. Germline CDR1 and CDR2: LNHDA and SQIVND (reference sequence). CDR3 bases: TGTGCCAGCCAACAGGGGGACCAGCCCCAGCATTTT. Translating gives CASQQGDQPQHF.

This clone was picked up one time. The chain recombines TRBV10-3 with TRBJ1-2; D perhaps matches TRBD1 (6 bases). Looked up from germline, CDR1 is ENHRY and CDR2 is SYGVKD. CDR3 length: 13 residues. V gave up 7 bases and J gave up 5 bases, with 14 bases separating them. Here the CDR3 reads CAIKTGIEYGYTF. DNA of the CDR3: TGTGCCATCAAAACAGGGATCGAGTATGGCTACACCTTC.